This T cell receptor beta chain was sequenced in a study of blood T cells in healthy people across ages. Study-level points and caveats: Roughly linearly, TCR beta diversity per million T cells fell as age increased.

Using a J-beta primer mix together with a sample-barcoded 5' primer, a second PCR was run for roughly 7 to 12 cycles. TCRdb reanalysed the 5' RACE reads using MiXCR and keeps one entry per CDR3 protein. There are about 640,000 distinct CDR3 sequences in the sample; roughly 58% occur only once, and 30% to 40% lies in the top ten. As for this clonotype: Antigen: not known.

This sequence was found in a man aged 60 to 75 in good health. The sequenced sample consisted of blood.

As DNA, the CDR3 is TGCAGTGTTTCGACAGGACTTTATAATTCACCCCTCCACTTT. It encodes CSVSTGLYNSPLHF. The chain joins TRBV20-1 to TRBJ1-6; D is perhaps TRBD1 (6 bases). Trimming took 7 bases from V and 4 from J, leaving 14 bases between them. Germline CDR1 DFQATT, CDR2 SNEGSKA (reference sequence). The length of the CDR3 is 14 residues.